This T cell receptor (beta chain) was recorded in a study of metastatic and nonmetastatic thyroid tumors. By frequency in the sample, this clone is medium-sized. The CDR3 sequence is 15 residues long. V was clipped by 6 bases and J by 3 bases; unmatched bases: 10. TCRdb called clones again from the PCR reads with MiXCR. This repertoire shows just over 7,500 clones, roughly a quarter found once; its top ten account for 18%. All patients reached thyroid surgery having received no treatment beforehand. The chain employs TRBV12-3 or TRBV12-4 and TRBJ2-5; 7 bases agree with TRBD1. Sequencing used adjacent normal tissue. This receptor was identified in a female donor with papillary thyroid cancer or a benign thyroid nodule (not recorded which). Some clones in this sample may be carry-over from other donors' samples. The CDR3 spells CASSLGQGVEETQYF. CDR3 DNA: TGTGCCAGCAGCCTGGGGCAGGGGGTAGAAGAGACCCAGTACTTC.